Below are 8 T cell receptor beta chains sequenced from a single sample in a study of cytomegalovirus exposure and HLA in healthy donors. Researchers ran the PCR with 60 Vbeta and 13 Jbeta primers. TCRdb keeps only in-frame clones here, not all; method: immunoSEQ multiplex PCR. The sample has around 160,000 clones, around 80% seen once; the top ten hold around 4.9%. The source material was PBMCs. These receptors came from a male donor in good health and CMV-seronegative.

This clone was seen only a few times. For the CDR3, the DNA is TGTGCCAGCAGCCATAGCGCGAGCGGAGAGACCGGGGAGCTGTTTTTT. Translating it yields CASSHSASGETGELFF. The gene calls are TRBV5-4 and TRBJ2-2, with TRBD2 as a possible D gene (5 bases). Germline loops: CDR1 SGHNT, CDR2 YYREEE (reference sequence). The germline V and J ends were trimmed by 4 bases and 5 bases, with 18 bases remaining between them. The CDR3 is made up of 16 amino acids.

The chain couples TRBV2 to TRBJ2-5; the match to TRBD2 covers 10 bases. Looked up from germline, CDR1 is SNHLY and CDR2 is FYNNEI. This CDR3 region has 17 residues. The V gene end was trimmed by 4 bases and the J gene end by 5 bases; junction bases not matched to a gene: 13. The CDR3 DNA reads TGTGCCAGCAGTGCAGGGACTAGCGTCTTTTTGGTGGAGACCCAGTACTTC. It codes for CASSAGTSVFLVETQYF.

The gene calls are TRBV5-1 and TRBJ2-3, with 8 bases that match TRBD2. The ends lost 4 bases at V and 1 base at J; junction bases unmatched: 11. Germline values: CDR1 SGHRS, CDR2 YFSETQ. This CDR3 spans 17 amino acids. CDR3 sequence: CASSPRTSRGGTDTQYF. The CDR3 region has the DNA TGCGCCAGCAGCCCCCGAACATCGCGGGGGGGCACAGATACGCAGTATTTT.

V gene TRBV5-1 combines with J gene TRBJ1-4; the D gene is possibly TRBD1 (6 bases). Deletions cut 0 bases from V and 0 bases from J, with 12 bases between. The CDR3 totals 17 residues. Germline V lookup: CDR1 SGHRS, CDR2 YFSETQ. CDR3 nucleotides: TGCGCCAGCAGCTTGGTGTTACAGGGAACAACTAATGAAAAACTGTTTTTT. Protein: CASSLVLQGTTNEKLFF.

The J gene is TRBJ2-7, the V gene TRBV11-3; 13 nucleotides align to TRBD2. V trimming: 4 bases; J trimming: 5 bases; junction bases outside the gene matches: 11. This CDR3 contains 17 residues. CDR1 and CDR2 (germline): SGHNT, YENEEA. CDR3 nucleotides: TGTGCCAGCAGCTCCGGGGTAGGACTAGCGGGAGCAGACGAGCAGTACTTC. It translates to CASSSGVGLAGADEQYF.

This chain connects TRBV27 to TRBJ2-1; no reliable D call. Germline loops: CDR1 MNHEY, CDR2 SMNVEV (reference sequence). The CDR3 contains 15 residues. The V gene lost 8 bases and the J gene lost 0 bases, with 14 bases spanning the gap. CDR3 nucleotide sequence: TGTGCCAGCGCGTATTCCGCCGGCTCCTACAATGAGCAGTTCTTC. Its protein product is CASAYSAGSYNEQFF.

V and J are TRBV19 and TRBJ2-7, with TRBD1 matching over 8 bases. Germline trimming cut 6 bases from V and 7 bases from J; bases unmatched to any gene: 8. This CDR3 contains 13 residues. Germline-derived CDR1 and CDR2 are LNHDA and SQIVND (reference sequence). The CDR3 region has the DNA TGTGCCAGTAGCCCGGACAGGGTGGAAGAGCAGTACTTC. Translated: CASSPDRVEEQYF. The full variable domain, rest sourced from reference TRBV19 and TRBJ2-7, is DGGITQSPKYLFRKEGQNVTLSCEQNLNHDAMYWYRQDPGQGLRLIYYSQIVNDFQKGDIAEGYSVSREKKESFPLTVTSAQKNPTAFYLCASSPDRVEEQYFGPGTRLTVT.

In DNA form, the CDR3 reads TGTGCCATCAGTGAGAGCGGGGGGGCCCAGAACACCGGGGAGCTGTTTTTT. It translates to CAISESGGAQNTGELFF. The chain links TRBV10-3 to TRBJ2-2; 10 positions agree with TRBD2. The CDR3 runs to 17 residues. V lost 2 bases and J lost 1; bases outside the gene matches: 4. CDR1 is ENHRY and CDR2 is SYGVKD in the germline V gene.